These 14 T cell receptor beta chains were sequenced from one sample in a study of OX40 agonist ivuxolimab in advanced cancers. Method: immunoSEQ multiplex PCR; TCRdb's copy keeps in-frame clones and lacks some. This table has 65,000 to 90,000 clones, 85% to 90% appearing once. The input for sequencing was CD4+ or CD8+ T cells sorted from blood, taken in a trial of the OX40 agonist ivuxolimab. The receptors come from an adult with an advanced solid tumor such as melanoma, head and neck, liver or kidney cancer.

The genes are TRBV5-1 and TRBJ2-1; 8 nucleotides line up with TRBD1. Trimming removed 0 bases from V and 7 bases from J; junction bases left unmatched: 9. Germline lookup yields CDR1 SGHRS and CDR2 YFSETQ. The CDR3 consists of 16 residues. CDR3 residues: CASSLVGQGARNEQFF. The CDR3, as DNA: TGCGCCAGCAGCTTGGTAGGGCAGGGGGCGAGGAATGAGCAGTTCTTC.

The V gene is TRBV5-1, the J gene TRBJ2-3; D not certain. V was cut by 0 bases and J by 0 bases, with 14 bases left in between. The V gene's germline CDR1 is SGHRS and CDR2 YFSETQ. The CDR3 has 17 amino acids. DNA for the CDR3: TGCGCCAGCAGCTTGGCGGTCTTCGACTCTAGCACAGATACGCAGTATTTT. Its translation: CASSLAVFDSSTDTQYF.

The chain's CDR3 is CASSPLTANTEAFF. The CDR3 DNA follows: TGTGCCAGCTCACCTCTGACTGCCAACACTGAAGCTTTCTTT. The chain recombines TRBV18 with TRBJ1-1; D remains unclear. V lost 3 bases, J lost 2 bases, and 10 bases lay in between. Germline V lookup: CDR1 KGHSH, CDR2 LQKENI. This CDR3 comprises 14 residues.

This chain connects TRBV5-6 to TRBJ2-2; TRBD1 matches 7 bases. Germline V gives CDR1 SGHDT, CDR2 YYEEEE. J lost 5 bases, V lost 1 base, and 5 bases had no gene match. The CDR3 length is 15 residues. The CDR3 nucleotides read TGTGCCAGCAGCTTGAAGGGGGCTAATACCGGGGAGCTGTTTTTT. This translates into CASSLKGANTGELFF.

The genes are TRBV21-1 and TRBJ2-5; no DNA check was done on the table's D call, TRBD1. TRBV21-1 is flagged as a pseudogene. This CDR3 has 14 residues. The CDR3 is CASAGQGGGETQYF. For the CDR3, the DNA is TGTGCCAGCGCCGGACAGGGTGGTGGAGAGACCCAGTACTTC.

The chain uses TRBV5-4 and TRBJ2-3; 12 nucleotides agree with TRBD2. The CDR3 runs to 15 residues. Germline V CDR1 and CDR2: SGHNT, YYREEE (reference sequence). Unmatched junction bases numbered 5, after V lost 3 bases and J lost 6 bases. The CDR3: CASSWTSGKNDTQYF. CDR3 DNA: TGTGCCAGCAGCTGGACTAGCGGGAAAAATGATACGCAGTATTTT.

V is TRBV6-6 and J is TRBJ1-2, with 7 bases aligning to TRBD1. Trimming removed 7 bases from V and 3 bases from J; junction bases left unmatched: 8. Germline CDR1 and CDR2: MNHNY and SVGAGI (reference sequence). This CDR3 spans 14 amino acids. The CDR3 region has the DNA TGTGCCAGCATCAGACAGGGTATGGACTATGGCTACACCTTC. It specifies CASIRQGMDYGYTF.

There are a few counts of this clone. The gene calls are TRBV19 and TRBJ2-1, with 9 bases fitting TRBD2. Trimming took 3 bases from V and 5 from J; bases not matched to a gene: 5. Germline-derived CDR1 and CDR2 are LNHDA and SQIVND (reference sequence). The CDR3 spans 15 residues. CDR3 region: CASSIAAGGNNEQFF. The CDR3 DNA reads TGTGCCAGTAGTATCGCAGCGGGAGGCAACAATGAGCAGTTCTTC.

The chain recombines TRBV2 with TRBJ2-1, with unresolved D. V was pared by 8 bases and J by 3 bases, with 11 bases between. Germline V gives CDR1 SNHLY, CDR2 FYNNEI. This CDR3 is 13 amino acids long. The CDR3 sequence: CASGQLSYNEQFF. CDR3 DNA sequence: TGTGCCAGCGGTCAGCTCAGCTACAATGAGCAGTTCTTC.

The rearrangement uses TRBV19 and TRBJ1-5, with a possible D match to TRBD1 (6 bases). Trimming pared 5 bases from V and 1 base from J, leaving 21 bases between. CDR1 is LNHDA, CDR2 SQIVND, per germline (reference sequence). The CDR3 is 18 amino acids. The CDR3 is CASSDTTNRVTSNQPQHF. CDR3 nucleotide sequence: TGTGCCAGTAGTGACACTACTAACAGGGTAACGAGCAATCAGCCCCAGCATTTT.

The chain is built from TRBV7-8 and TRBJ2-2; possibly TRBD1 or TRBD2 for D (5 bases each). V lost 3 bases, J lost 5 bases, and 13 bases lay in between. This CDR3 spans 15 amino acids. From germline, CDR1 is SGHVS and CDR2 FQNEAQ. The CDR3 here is CASSFAGAQTGELFF. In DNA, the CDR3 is TGTGCCAGCAGCTTTGCCGGGGCTCAAACCGGGGAGCTGTTTTTT.

The CDR3 DNA is TGCAGCGTTGACTCGGGTCCCAGGGGAGAGACCCAGTACTTC. Its translation: CSVDSGPRGETQYF. This chain uses TRBV29-1 with TRBJ2-5, with a weak D call TRBD1 (6 bases). The germline V gene has CDR1 SQVTM and CDR2 ANQGSEA. The V end lost 3 bases, the J end lost 4 bases, and 15 bases lay between the germline ends. The CDR3 extends over 14 amino acids. Full variable domain (rest looked up from reference TRBV29-1 and TRBJ2-5): SAVISQKPSRDICQRGTSLTIQCQVDSQVTMMFWYRQQPGQSLTLIATANQGSEATYESGFVIDKFPISRPNLTFSTLTVSNMSPEDSSIYLCSVDSGPRGETQYFGPGTRLLVL.

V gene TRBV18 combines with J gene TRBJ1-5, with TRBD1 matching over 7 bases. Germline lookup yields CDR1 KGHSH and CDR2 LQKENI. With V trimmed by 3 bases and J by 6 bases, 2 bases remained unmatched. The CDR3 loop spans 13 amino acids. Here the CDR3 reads CASSPRQGQPQHF. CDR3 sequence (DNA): TGTGCCAGCTCACCTCGACAGGGTCAGCCCCAGCATTTT.

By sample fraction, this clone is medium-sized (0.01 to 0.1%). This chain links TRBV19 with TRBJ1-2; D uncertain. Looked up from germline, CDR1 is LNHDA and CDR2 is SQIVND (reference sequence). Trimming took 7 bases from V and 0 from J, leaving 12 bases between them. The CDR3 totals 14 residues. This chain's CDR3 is CASNSGRANYGYTF. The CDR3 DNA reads TGTGCCAGTAACTCAGGAAGAGCTAACTATGGCTACACCTTC.